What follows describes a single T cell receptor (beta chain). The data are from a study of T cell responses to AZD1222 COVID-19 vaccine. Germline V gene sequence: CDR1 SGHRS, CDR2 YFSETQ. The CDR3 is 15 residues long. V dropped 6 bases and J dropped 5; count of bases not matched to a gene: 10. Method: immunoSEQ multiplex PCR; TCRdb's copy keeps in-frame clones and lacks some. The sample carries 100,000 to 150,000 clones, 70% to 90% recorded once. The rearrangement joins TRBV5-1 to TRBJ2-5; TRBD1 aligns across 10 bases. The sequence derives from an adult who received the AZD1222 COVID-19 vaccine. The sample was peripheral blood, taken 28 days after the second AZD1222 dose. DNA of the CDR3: TGCGCCAGCACCCCGGGACAGGGGAGGTCGGAGACCCAGTACTTC. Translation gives CASTPGQGRSETQYF.